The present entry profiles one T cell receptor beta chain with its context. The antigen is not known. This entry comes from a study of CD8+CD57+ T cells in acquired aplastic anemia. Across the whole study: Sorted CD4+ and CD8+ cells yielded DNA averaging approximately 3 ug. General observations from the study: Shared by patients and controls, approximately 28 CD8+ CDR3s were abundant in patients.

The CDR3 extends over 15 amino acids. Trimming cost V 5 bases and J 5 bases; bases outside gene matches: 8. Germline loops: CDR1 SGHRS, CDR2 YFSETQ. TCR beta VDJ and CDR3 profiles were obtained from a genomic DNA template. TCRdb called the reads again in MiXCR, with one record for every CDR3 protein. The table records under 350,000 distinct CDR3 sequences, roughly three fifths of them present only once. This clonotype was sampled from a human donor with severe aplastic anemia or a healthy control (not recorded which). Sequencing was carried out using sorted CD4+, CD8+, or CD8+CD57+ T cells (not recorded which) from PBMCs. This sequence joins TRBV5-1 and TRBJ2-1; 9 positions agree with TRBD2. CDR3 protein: CASRSSGSSDNEQFF. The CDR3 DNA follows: TGCGCCAGCAGGAGTAGCGGGAGTTCTGACAATGAGCAGTTCTTC.